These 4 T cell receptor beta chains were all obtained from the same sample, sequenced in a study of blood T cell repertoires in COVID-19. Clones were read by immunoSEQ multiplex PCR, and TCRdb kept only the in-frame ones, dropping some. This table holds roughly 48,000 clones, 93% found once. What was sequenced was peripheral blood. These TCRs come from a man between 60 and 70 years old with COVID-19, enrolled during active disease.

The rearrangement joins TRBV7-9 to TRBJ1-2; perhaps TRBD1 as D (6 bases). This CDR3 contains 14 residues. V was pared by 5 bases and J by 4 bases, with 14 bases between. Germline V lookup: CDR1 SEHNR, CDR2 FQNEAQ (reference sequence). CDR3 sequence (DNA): TGTGCCAGCAGCCTAACGTCAGGGGCCTATGGCTACACCTTC. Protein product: CASSLTSGAYGYTF.

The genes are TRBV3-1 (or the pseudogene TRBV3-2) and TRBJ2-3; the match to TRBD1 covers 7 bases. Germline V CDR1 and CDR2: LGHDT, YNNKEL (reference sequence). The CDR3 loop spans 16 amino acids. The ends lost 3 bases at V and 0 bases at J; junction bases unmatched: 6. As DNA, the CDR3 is TGTGCCAGCAGCCATTCCAGGGGGAAGAGCACAGATACGCAGTATTTT. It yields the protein CASSHSRGKSTDTQYF.

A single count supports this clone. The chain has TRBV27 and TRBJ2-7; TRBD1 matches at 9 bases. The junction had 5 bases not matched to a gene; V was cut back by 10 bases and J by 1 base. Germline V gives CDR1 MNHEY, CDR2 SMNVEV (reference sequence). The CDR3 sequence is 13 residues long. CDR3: CATRDRASYEQYF. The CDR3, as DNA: TGTGCCACACGGGACAGGGCTTCCTACGAGCAGTACTTC.

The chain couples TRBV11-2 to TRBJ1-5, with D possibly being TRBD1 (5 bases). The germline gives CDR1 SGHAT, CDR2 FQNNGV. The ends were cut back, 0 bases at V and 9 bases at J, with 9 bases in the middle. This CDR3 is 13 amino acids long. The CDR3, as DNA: TGTGCCAGCAGCTTAGAGAGGGGAGGGCCCCAGCATTTT. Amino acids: CASSLERGGPQHF.